This note documents a single T cell receptor (beta chain) sequence. Its antigen is unknown. The PCR used 60 Vbeta and 13 Jbeta primers. Data came from immunoSEQ multiplex PCR; TCRdb stores just in-frame clones and leaves some out. The sample lists 30,000 to 45,000 clones, roughly 76% seen once, with around a tenth in the top ten. This entry comes from a study of cytomegalovirus exposure and HLA in healthy donors. Notes on the study in general: One cluster of highly shared sequence variants probably arose as a sequencing artifact. The authors enumerated over 150 TCR beta chains as linked to cytomegalovirus. Information on immune exposure was restricted to one variable (CMV serostatus).

Germline assignment: CDR1 SGHVS and CDR2 FNYEAQ. The CDR3 runs 14 residues. The V end lost 5 bases, the J end lost 1 base, and 12 bases lay between the germline ends. The chain uses TRBV7-6 and TRBJ2-7; perhaps TRBD1 as D (6 bases). The clonotype was recovered from a woman in her thirties or forties in good health and CMV-seronegative. The sample consisted of PBMCs. CDR3 nucleotide sequence: TGTGCCAGCAGCCCAACACAGGGTTCCTACGAGCAGTACTTC. The encoded protein is CASSPTQGSYEQYF.